These T cell receptor beta chains were read from a single sample in a study of T-cell reconstitution after alpha-beta-depleted transplantation in children. TCRdb redid the calling of the PCR reads with MiXCR, one entry per CDR3 protein. Of about 360,000 distinct CDR3 sequences detected, less than 15% appear once; the ten largest clones hold about 4%. This specimen consisted of PBMCs, obtained from the stem cell graft. Source of these receptors: a human donor who donated a stem cell graft to a child with Fanconi anemia. Both conserved end residues are part of each CDR3. Fields, in order: J gene, D gene, clone size, V gene, CDR3 DNA, CDR3 protein. A D gene is named only where the DNA matches it firmly. Rows give clone size only sometimes, using once, few, many, or a class for an expanded clone.

J gene: TRBJ2-7
D gene: NA
clone size: many
V gene: TRBV12-3/TRBV12-4
CDR3 DNA: TGTGCCAGCAGTTTAGCGGGGGCAAGGTACGAGCAGTACTTC
CDR3 protein: CASSLAGARYEQYF

J gene: TRBJ1-1
D gene: TRBD1
clone size: NA
V gene: TRBV4-2
CDR3 DNA: TGTGCCAGCAGCCAAGTCAATGCAGGGGGTATGGAAGCTTTCTTT
CDR3 protein: CASSQVNAGGMEAFF

J gene: TRBJ2-3
D gene: NA
clone size: few
V gene: TRBV5-5
CDR3 DNA: TGTGCCAGCTTTCCTGCCCGGGCCCGTCCAGATACGCAGTATTTT
CDR3 protein: CASFPARARPDTQYF

J gene: TRBJ1-4
D gene: NA
clone size: NA
V gene: TRBV4-3
CDR3 DNA: TGCGCCAGCAGCCGCAGCGTAGGGGCTCTTAATGAAAAACTGTTTTTT
CDR3 protein: CASSRSVGALNEKLFF

J gene: TRBJ2-1
D gene: NA
clone size: few
V gene: TRBV11-1
CDR3 DNA: TGTGCCAGCAGCCGATACGGCGGTGAGCAGTTCTTC
CDR3 protein: CASSRYGGEQFF

J gene: TRBJ1-2
D gene: TRBD1
clone size: NA
V gene: TRBV5-1
CDR3 DNA: TGCGCCAGCAGCCGGAACTCCGGGACAGGGGATGGCTACACCTTC
CDR3 protein: CASSRNSGTGDGYTF

J gene: TRBJ1-1
D gene: NA
clone size: NA
V gene: TRBV7-8
CDR3 DNA: TGTGCCAGCAGCTTAGGACCGGCCACTGAAGCTTTCTTT
CDR3 protein: CASSLGPATEAFF

J gene: TRBJ1-1
D gene: NA
clone size: few
V gene: TRBV5-6
CDR3 DNA: TGTGCCAGCAGCTTGGGGACACAGCACACTGAAGCTTTCTTT
CDR3 protein: CASSLGTQHTEAFF

J gene: TRBJ2-3
D gene: TRBD2
clone size: many
V gene: TRBV5-1
CDR3 DNA: TGCGCCAGCAGCCGGAGAGGGGAGGGAAGCACAGATACGCAGTATTTT
CDR3 protein: CASSRRGEGSTDTQYF

J gene: TRBJ2-3
D gene: TRBD2
clone size: few
V gene: TRBV4-2
CDR3 DNA: TGTGCCAGCAGCCAGCCTACTAGCGGGGGGGATTTAGATACGCAGTATTTT
CDR3 protein: CASSQPTSGGDLDTQYF

J gene: TRBJ2-3
D gene: TRBD1
clone size: few
V gene: TRBV9
CDR3 DNA: TGTGCCAGCAGCGTAGAGGGGGCAGCTCCGACAGATACGCAGTATTTT
CDR3 protein: CASSVEGAAPTDTQYF

J gene: TRBJ2-1
D gene: TRBD2
clone size: few
V gene: TRBV4-3
CDR3 DNA: TGCGCCAGCAGCCAAGACGCCCTAGCGGGGGGGTACAATGAGCAGTTCTTC
CDR3 protein: CASSQDALAGGYNEQFF

J gene: TRBJ2-3
D gene: TRBD2
clone size: NA
V gene: TRBV4-2
CDR3 DNA: TGTGCCAGCAGCCAAGATCCGGGGGGGGCTTGGGATACGCAGTATTTT
CDR3 protein: CASSQDPGGAWDTQYF

J gene: TRBJ1-2
D gene: TRBD1
clone size: NA
V gene: TRBV29-1
CDR3 DNA: TGCAGCGTCGGGACAGAAGTTAACTATGGCTACACCTTC
CDR3 protein: CSVGTEVNYGYTF

J gene: TRBJ2-1
D gene: TRBD2
clone size: NA
V gene: TRBV3-1
CDR3 DNA: TGTGCCAGCAGCACTCGGACTAGCGGGGGATACAATGAGCAGTTCTTC
CDR3 protein: CASSTRTSGGYNEQFF

J gene: TRBJ2-7
D gene: NA
clone size: many
V gene: TRBV7-2
CDR3 DNA: TGTGCCAGCAGTCCTGCCTACGAGCAGTACTTC
CDR3 protein: CASSPAYEQYF

J gene: TRBJ2-1
D gene: TRBD1
clone size: NA
V gene: TRBV6-2/TRBV6-3
CDR3 DNA: TGTGCCAGCAGTTACTCGGCGGGGGACAGGGGGCATGGGGATGAGCAGTTCTTC
CDR3 protein: CASSYSAGDRGHGDEQFF

J gene: TRBJ2-2
D gene: NA
clone size: NA
V gene: TRBV10-3
CDR3 DNA: TGTGCCATCAGTGAGAACACCGGGGAGCTGTTTTTT
CDR3 protein: CAISENTGELFF

J gene: TRBJ2-1
D gene: TRBD2
clone size: NA
V gene: TRBV12-3/TRBV12-4
CDR3 DNA: TGTGCCAGCAGTTTAATAGCGGGGGGTACGAATGAGCAGTTCTTC
CDR3 protein: CASSLIAGGTNEQFF

J gene: TRBJ2-1
D gene: TRBD2
clone size: once
V gene: TRBV5-1
CDR3 DNA: TGCGCCAGCAGCTTCCGGGCTAGCGGGGGACGGGAGCAGTTCTTC
CDR3 protein: CASSFRASGGREQFF

J gene: TRBJ2-3
D gene: NA
clone size: few
V gene: TRBV15
CDR3 DNA: TGTGCCACCAGCAGAGATTGGGCCAGTACCCTTCGCACAGATACGCAGTATTTT
CDR3 protein: CATSRDWASTLRTDTQYF

J gene: TRBJ1-2
D gene: TRBD1
clone size: NA
V gene: TRBV7-8
CDR3 DNA: TGTGCCAGCAGCTTAGTAGCTGGACAGGGTATCAGCTATGGCTACACCTTC
CDR3 protein: CASSLVAGQGISYGYTF

J gene: TRBJ1-3
D gene: TRBD1
clone size: few
V gene: TRBV7-9
CDR3 DNA: TGTGCCAGCAGCCGAGACAGGGGGCTTTCTGGAAACACCATATATTTT
CDR3 protein: CASSRDRGLSGNTIYF

J gene: TRBJ1-1
D gene: NA
clone size: many
V gene: TRBV11-2
CDR3 DNA: TGTGCCAGCAGCTTAGACGGTAATTGGGGCACTGAAGCTTTCTTT
CDR3 protein: CASSLDGNWGTEAFF

J gene: TRBJ2-3
D gene: NA
clone size: NA
V gene: TRBV5-6
CDR3 DNA: TGTGCCAGCAGCTTGGCTGGCAGGGAGGCAGATACGCAGTATTTT
CDR3 protein: CASSLAGREADTQYF

J gene: TRBJ2-5
D gene: NA
clone size: NA
V gene: TRBV10-3
CDR3 DNA: TGTGCCATCAGTGAGTCGATCCGAGAGACCCAGTACTTC
CDR3 protein: CAISESIRETQYF

J gene: TRBJ2-7
D gene: TRBD1
clone size: NA
V gene: TRBV5-4
CDR3 DNA: TGTGCCAGCAGCACCCCGACAGGGCGGTCCTACGAGCAGTACTTC
CDR3 protein: CASSTPTGRSYEQYF

J gene: TRBJ2-2
D gene: NA
clone size: NA
V gene: TRBV5-1
CDR3 DNA: TGCGCCAGCAGCTTGGCGATTGACGGGGAGCTGTTTTTT
CDR3 protein: CASSLAIDGELFF

J gene: TRBJ1-1
D gene: NA
clone size: many
V gene: TRBV4-3
CDR3 DNA: TGCGCCAGCAGCCAGGATCCGGGACGCCGAACTGAAGCTTTCTTT
CDR3 protein: CASSQDPGRRTEAFF

J gene: TRBJ1-6
D gene: TRBD1
clone size: few
V gene: TRBV6-1
CDR3 DNA: TGTGCCAGCAGGGGGACAGGGGGCTCTTCACCCCTCCACTTT
CDR3 protein: CASRGTGGSSPLHF

J gene: TRBJ1-1
D gene: NA
clone size: NA
V gene: TRBV7-4
CDR3 DNA: TGTGCCAGCAGTTGGGGGGATCTGAACACTGAAGCTTTCTTT
CDR3 protein: CASSWGDLNTEAFF

J gene: TRBJ1-1
D gene: NA
clone size: NA
V gene: TRBV5-1
CDR3 DNA: TGCGCCAGCAGCTTGAGGCAGTCGAACACTGAAGCTTTCTTT
CDR3 protein: CASSLRQSNTEAFF

J gene: TRBJ1-1
D gene: NA
clone size: NA
V gene: TRBV10-3
CDR3 DNA: TGTGCCATCAGTGAATCAGCGACGAACACTGAAGCTTTCTTT
CDR3 protein: CAISESATNTEAFF

J gene: TRBJ1-1
D gene: NA
clone size: NA
V gene: TRBV7-9
CDR3 DNA: TGTGCCAGCAGCACCTCGCCCACAAACACTGAAGCTTTCTTT
CDR3 protein: CASSTSPTNTEAFF

J gene: TRBJ2-3
D gene: TRBD1
clone size: many
V gene: TRBV6-1
CDR3 DNA: TGTGCCAGCAGCCGAATAGACAGGGGGCGCCCAGATACGCAGTATTTT
CDR3 protein: CASSRIDRGRPDTQYF

J gene: TRBJ1-4
D gene: NA
clone size: few
V gene: TRBV5-1
CDR3 DNA: TGCGCCAGCAGCTTGGGCAGTCAAAATGAAAAACTGTTTTTT
CDR3 protein: CASSLGSQNEKLFF

J gene: TRBJ2-7
D gene: TRBD1
clone size: many
V gene: TRBV12-3/TRBV12-4
CDR3 DNA: TGTGCCAGCAGTCGACAGGGGACCTACGAGCAGTACTTC
CDR3 protein: CASSRQGTYEQYF